The rows below give T cell receptor beta chains drawn from one sample of a study of regulatory T cells in long-lasting Graves disease. TCRdb re-called the multiplex PCR reads through MiXCR, storing one row per CDR3 protein. Here the sample spans about 440,000 distinct CDR3 sequences, under 15% being singletons. Separately, the same data were catalogued under a study of T cells in Graves' hyperthyroidism and ophthalmopathy.

Sequences were derived from peripheral blood mononuclear cells (PBMCs), sampled at new diagnosis, from a patient treated with antithyroid drugs. These receptors were taken from a woman under 40 with Graves disease. Each CDR3 is given with its conserved first and last residue. Each record gives: J gene, clone size, V gene, D gene, CDR3 protein, CDR3 DNA. A D gene is named only where the DNA matches it firmly. Expanded clones are given a class, and other clones once, few, many or no size at all.

j_call: TRBJ2-7; clone_size: many; v_call: TRBV3-1; d_call: .; cdr3_aa: CASSLGTVAWEQYF; cdr3_nt: TGTGCCAGCAGCTTAGGGACTGTGGCCTGGGAGCAGTACTTC
j_call: TRBJ1-5; clone_size: many; v_call: TRBV2; d_call: .; cdr3_aa: CASSGGGNNQPQHF; cdr3_nt: TGTGCCAGCAGTGGAGGGGGTAACAATCAGCCCCAGCATTTT
j_call: TRBJ1-2; clone_size: many; v_call: TRBV30; d_call: TRBD1; cdr3_aa: CAWRQGAYGYTF; cdr3_nt: TGTGCCTGGCGACAGGGGGCCTATGGCTACACCTTC
j_call: TRBJ2-1; clone_size: many; v_call: TRBV30; d_call: TRBD2; cdr3_aa: CALELHYVDPTSGRMWYNEQFF; cdr3_nt: TGTGCCCTGGAGTTACACTATGTGGATCCGACTAGCGGGAGAATGTGGTACAATGAGCAGTTCTTC
j_call: TRBJ1-4; clone_size: few; v_call: TRBV5-8; d_call: TRBD1; cdr3_aa: CASSLGSWDSGEKLFF; cdr3_nt: TGTGCCAGCAGCTTGGGTTCATGGGACAGTGGTGAAAAACTGTTTTTT
j_call: TRBJ1-5; clone_size: many; v_call: TRBV20-1; d_call: .; cdr3_aa: CSARGGSGNQPQHF; cdr3_nt: TGCAGTGCAAGGGGCGGTTCTGGGAATCAGCCCCAGCATTTT
j_call: TRBJ2-7; clone_size: many; v_call: TRBV9; d_call: TRBD2; cdr3_aa: CASSASGTSGRHEQYF; cdr3_nt: TGTGCCAGCAGCGCCTCCGGGACTAGCGGGAGACACGAGCAGTACTTC
j_call: TRBJ2-1; clone_size: many; v_call: TRBV4-1; d_call: TRBD2; cdr3_aa: CASSQDFLASGNEQFF; cdr3_nt: TGCGCCAGCAGCCAAGATTTCTTGGCTAGCGGAAATGAGCAGTTCTTC
j_call: TRBJ2-1; clone_size: .; v_call: TRBV5-6; d_call: TRBD2; cdr3_aa: CASSFPSGVYNEQFF; cdr3_nt: TGTGCCAGCAGCTTCCCTAGCGGGGTCTACAATGAGCAGTTCTTC
j_call: TRBJ2-7; clone_size: few; v_call: TRBV4-1; d_call: TRBD2; cdr3_aa: CASSQPPSGRYEQYF; cdr3_nt: TGCGCCAGCAGCCAACCGCCTAGCGGTCGCTACGAGCAGTACTTC
j_call: TRBJ1-5; clone_size: .; v_call: TRBV2; d_call: .; cdr3_aa: CASSEVRGLQPQHF; cdr3_nt: TGTGCCAGCAGTGAGGTGCGGGGGCTACAGCCCCAGCATTTT
j_call: TRBJ2-1; clone_size: many; v_call: TRBV11-3; d_call: TRBD1; cdr3_aa: CASSIARDRGDEQFF; cdr3_nt: TGTGCCAGCAGCATAGCCCGGGACAGGGGCGATGAGCAGTTCTTC
j_call: TRBJ2-3; clone_size: .; v_call: TRBV4-1; d_call: .; cdr3_aa: CASSQDGYLTDTQYF; cdr3_nt: TGCGCCAGCAGCCAAGATGGCTACCTCACAGATACGCAGTATTTT
j_call: TRBJ1-4; clone_size: .; v_call: TRBV5-6; d_call: TRBD1; cdr3_aa: CASSPTFGDRESKLFF; cdr3_nt: TGTGCCAGCAGCCCGACTTTTGGGGACAGGGAGAGCAAACTGTTTTTT
j_call: TRBJ2-5; clone_size: few; v_call: TRBV2; d_call: .; cdr3_aa: CASSSRGAGETQYF; cdr3_nt: TGTGCCAGCAGCTCCCGGGGCGCGGGTGAGACCCAGTACTTC
j_call: TRBJ2-2; clone_size: .; v_call: TRBV7-9; d_call: .; cdr3_aa: CASSPRREEVSTGELFF; cdr3_nt: TGTGCCAGCAGCCCCCGCAGGGAGGAAGTGAGCACCGGGGAGCTGTTTTTT
j_call: TRBJ1-5; clone_size: many; v_call: TRBV12-5; d_call: .; cdr3_aa: CASGLGHRASQPQHF; cdr3_nt: TGTGCTAGTGGTTTGGGACATCGGGCGTCCCAGCCCCAGCATTTT
j_call: TRBJ2-7; clone_size: many; v_call: TRBV7-2; d_call: TRBD2; cdr3_aa: CASSPTTSGYEQYF; cdr3_nt: TGTGCCAGCAGCCCTACGACTAGCGGGTACGAGCAGTACTTC
j_call: TRBJ1-5; clone_size: few; v_call: TRBV9; d_call: .; cdr3_aa: CASSVGGTGTNQPQHF; cdr3_nt: TGTGCCAGCAGCGTAGGAGGCACCGGGACCAATCAGCCCCAGCATTTT
j_call: TRBJ2-1; clone_size: .; v_call: TRBV19; d_call: TRBD1; cdr3_aa: CASSTGQGRGEQFF; cdr3_nt: TGTGCCAGTAGTACAGGACAGGGCCGGGGTGAGCAGTTCTTC
j_call: TRBJ2-2; clone_size: .; v_call: TRBV30; d_call: .; cdr3_aa: CAWRQGSTGELFF; cdr3_nt: TGTGCCTGGAGACAGGGAAGTACCGGGGAGCTGTTTTTT
j_call: TRBJ1-6; clone_size: .; v_call: TRBV4-1; d_call: .; cdr3_aa: CASSPGTNSPLHF; cdr3_nt: TGCGCCAGCAGCCCAGGGACTAATTCACCCCTCCACTTT
j_call: TRBJ2-1; clone_size: .; v_call: TRBV6-5; d_call: .; cdr3_aa: CASSYSTTTLDYNEQFF; cdr3_nt: TGTGCCAGCAGTTACTCGACTACAACTTTGGACTACAATGAGCAGTTCTTC
j_call: TRBJ2-1; clone_size: few; v_call: TRBV19; d_call: .; cdr3_aa: CASNPDSYSYNEQFF; cdr3_nt: TGTGCCAGTAACCCGGACAGTTACTCCTACAATGAGCAGTTCTTC
j_call: TRBJ2-7; clone_size: many; v_call: TRBV28; d_call: TRBD1; cdr3_aa: CASSLLGQTYEQYF; cdr3_nt: TGTGCCAGCAGTTTATTGGGACAGACCTACGAGCAGTACTTC
j_call: TRBJ2-7; clone_size: many; v_call: TRBV7-8; d_call: TRBD2; cdr3_aa: CASSTVAGGLYEQYF; cdr3_nt: TGTGCCAGCAGCACCGTAGCGGGAGGGCTCTACGAGCAGTACTTC
j_call: TRBJ2-7; clone_size: many; v_call: TRBV15; d_call: TRBD2; cdr3_aa: CATSRSELAGGEQYF; cdr3_nt: TGTGCCACCAGCAGGTCTGAACTAGCGGGAGGCGAGCAGTACTTC
j_call: TRBJ2-1; clone_size: many; v_call: TRBV6-2/TRBV6-3; d_call: TRBD2; cdr3_aa: CASTGLAGGPSSYNEQFF; cdr3_nt: TGTGCCAGCACGGGACTAGCGGGAGGCCCGAGCTCCTACAATGAGCAGTTCTTC
j_call: TRBJ2-1; clone_size: .; v_call: TRBV20-1; d_call: .; cdr3_aa: CSARDPAAGWYNEQFF; cdr3_nt: TGCAGTGCTAGAGATCCGGCAGCGGGTTGGTACAATGAGCAGTTCTTC
j_call: TRBJ2-4; clone_size: .; v_call: TRBV12-3/TRBV12-4; d_call: .; cdr3_aa: CASKGGAGKNIQYF; cdr3_nt: TGTGCCAGCAAGGGGGGAGCCGGGAAAAACATTCAGTACTTC
j_call: TRBJ2-1; clone_size: many; v_call: TRBV11-3; d_call: TRBD2; cdr3_aa: CASSSGLAGSEQFF; cdr3_nt: TGTGCCAGCAGCTCCGGACTAGCGGGTAGTGAGCAGTTCTTC
j_call: TRBJ1-2; clone_size: many; v_call: TRBV30; d_call: .; cdr3_aa: CAWTPGARVYGYTF; cdr3_nt: TGTGCCTGGACCCCCGGGGCGCGTGTCTATGGCTACACCTTC
j_call: TRBJ2-1; clone_size: many; v_call: TRBV5-1; d_call: .; cdr3_aa: CASSLRVPQNPLYNEQFF; cdr3_nt: TGCGCCAGCAGCTTGCGTGTTCCACAAAATCCCCTTTACAATGAGCAGTTCTTC
j_call: TRBJ1-3; clone_size: .; v_call: TRBV14; d_call: TRBD1; cdr3_aa: CASSEGQGRGANTIYF; cdr3_nt: TGTGCCAGCAGCGAGGGACAGGGACGGGGTGCAAACACCATATATTTT
j_call: TRBJ1-2; clone_size: many; v_call: TRBV11-3; d_call: TRBD1; cdr3_aa: CASSPRTGEWTDYGYTF; cdr3_nt: TGTGCCAGCAGCCCCCGGACAGGAGAATGGACCGACTATGGCTACACCTTC
j_call: TRBJ1-5; clone_size: many; v_call: TRBV6-5; d_call: .; cdr3_aa: CASSYSMSSYQPQHF; cdr3_nt: TGTGCCAGCAGTTACTCAATGTCTTCCTATCAGCCCCAGCATTTT
j_call: TRBJ2-3; clone_size: many; v_call: TRBV24-1; d_call: .; cdr3_aa: CATQGQLTDTQYF; cdr3_nt: TGTGCCACTCAGGGACAACTCACAGATACGCAGTATTTT
j_call: TRBJ1-1; clone_size: few; v_call: TRBV9; d_call: .; cdr3_aa: CASSDGREEAFF; cdr3_nt: TGTGCCAGCAGCGACGGGCGGGAGGAAGCTTTCTTT
j_call: TRBJ1-2; clone_size: many; v_call: TRBV5-6; d_call: .; cdr3_aa: CASSRSGGVDYGYTF; cdr3_nt: TGTGCCAGCAGCCGAAGTGGGGGGGTGGACTATGGCTACACCTTC
j_call: TRBJ2-7; clone_size: few; v_call: TRBV6-1; d_call: .; cdr3_aa: CASTKQESSYEQYF; cdr3_nt: TGTGCCAGCACCAAGCAGGAAAGCTCCTACGAGCAGTACTTC
j_call: TRBJ2-3; clone_size: many; v_call: TRBV27; d_call: .; cdr3_aa: CASSADITDTQYF; cdr3_nt: TGTGCCAGCAGCGCCGACATAACAGATACGCAGTATTTT
j_call: TRBJ2-7; clone_size: many; v_call: TRBV27; d_call: TRBD2; cdr3_aa: CASSLCRGWKREGYEQYF; cdr3_nt: TGTGCCAGCAGTTTATGTAGGGGGTGGAAACGGGAGGGGTACGAGCAGTACTTC
j_call: TRBJ2-2; clone_size: many; v_call: TRBV27; d_call: .; cdr3_aa: CASSLSTRNRHTGELFF; cdr3_nt: TGTGCCAGCAGTTTATCGACTAGGAACCGGCACACCGGGGAGCTGTTTTTT
j_call: TRBJ1-6; clone_size: .; v_call: TRBV20-1; d_call: .; cdr3_aa: CSARDVVGGSNSPLHF; cdr3_nt: TGCAGTGCTAGAGATGTGGTCGGGGGGTCTAATTCACCCCTCCACTTT
j_call: TRBJ2-7; clone_size: few; v_call: TRBV28; d_call: TRBD2; cdr3_aa: CASRVAGGGSVQYF; cdr3_nt: TGTGCCAGCAGGGTAGCGGGAGGAGGCTCCGTGCAGTACTTC
j_call: TRBJ2-7; clone_size: many; v_call: TRBV5-1; d_call: TRBD2; cdr3_aa: CASSSLAGGPYEQYF; cdr3_nt: TGTGCCAGCAGCTCGTTAGCGGGAGGGCCCTACGAGCAGTACTTC
j_call: TRBJ1-2; clone_size: once; v_call: TRBV12-3/TRBV12-4; d_call: .; cdr3_aa: CASSLSGSGGGYTF; cdr3_nt: TGTGCCAGCAGTTTATCAGGGTCCGGGGGTGGCTACACCTTC
j_call: TRBJ2-1; clone_size: many; v_call: TRBV30; d_call: .; cdr3_aa: CAWRPGGGEQFF; cdr3_nt: TGTGCCTGGAGGCCAGGGGGGGGCGAGCAGTTCTTC
j_call: TRBJ2-7; clone_size: many; v_call: TRBV28; d_call: .; cdr3_aa: CASSPRWEQYF; cdr3_nt: TGTGCCAGCAGTCCCAGGTGGGAGCAGTACTTC
j_call: TRBJ1-1; clone_size: few; v_call: TRBV27; d_call: TRBD1; cdr3_aa: CAPRGLDTEAFF; cdr3_nt: TGTGCCCCCAGGGGGCTTGACACTGAAGCTTTCTTT